This T cell receptor (beta chain) is drawn from a study of cytomegalovirus exposure and HLA in healthy donors. Study-wide results and caveats: As was reported, the classifier diagnosed cytomegalovirus status with high specificity and sensitivity. Presence/absence analyses supposed approximately even sequencing depth among donors.

PCR was performed using 60 Vbeta and 13 Jbeta primers. TCRdb's table, derived via immunoSEQ multiplex PCR, lists solely in-frame clones and lacks some. The repertoire holds over 110,000 clones, with 82% as singletons. About this clone: Its matching antigen is unknown.

The germline gives CDR1 MGHDK, CDR2 SYGVNS. Trimming left V 7 bases short and J 2 bases short, with 12 bases between. The CDR3 runs to 13 residues. This TCR derives from a male donor in good health and CMV-seronegative. The specimen was PBMCs. This sequence joins TRBV25-1 and TRBJ2-7; no firm D call. The CDR3 reads CASKSDIAYEQYF. The CDR3 DNA reads TGTGCCAGCAAGTCCGACATAGCCTACGAGCAGTACTTC.